These T cell receptor beta chains were read from a single sample in a study of regulatory T cells in long-lasting Graves disease. TCRdb used MiXCR to reprocess the multiplex PCR reads, holding one entry per CDR3 protein. Of roughly 430,000 distinct CDR3 sequences in the sample, 16% are singletons; the top ten hold about 10%. Another study also made use of these data, one on T cells in Graves' hyperthyroidism and ophthalmopathy.

Sequences were derived from peripheral blood mononuclear cells (PBMCs), sampled at new diagnosis, from a patient treated with antithyroid drugs. The origin of the receptors is a young woman with Graves disease. CDR3s include the opening cysteine and the closing phenylalanine or tryptophan. A D gene is named only where the DNA matches it firmly. Size tells how often a clone was seen (once, few, many) or the class of an expanded clone, and some rows leave it out.

j_call,v_call,clone_size,d_call,cdr3_nt,cdr3_aa
TRBJ1-1,TRBV28,-,-,TGTGCCAGCAGTTTATTATTCACTGAAGCTTTCTTT,CASSLLFTEAFF
TRBJ2-3,TRBV7-8,many,TRBD2,TGTGCCAGCAGCTTAGGGGGGCTAGCGGGATTTGATACGCAGTATTTT,CASSLGGLAGFDTQYF
TRBJ2-2,TRBV9,few,-,TGTGCCAGCAGCTTAGAGACGGGGAACACCGGGGAGCTGTTTTTT,CASSLETGNTGELFF
TRBJ2-5,TRBV5-6,-,-,TGTGCCAGCAGCCGGGAACCGTCCCCAGAGACCCAGTACTTC,CASSREPSPETQYF
TRBJ1-3,TRBV2,many,-,TGTGCCAGCACCAGGACGGGAAACTCTGGAAACACCATATATTTT,CASTRTGNSGNTIYF
TRBJ2-7,TRBV4-1,many,TRBD1,TGCGCCAGCAGCCCTCTCGGACAGGGGTCATTCTACGAGCAGTACTTC,CASSPLGQGSFYEQYF
TRBJ2-1,TRBV20-1,-,-,TGCAGTGCTAAGAGGGGTGTAGCCTACAATGAGCAGTTCTTC,CSAKRGVAYNEQFF
TRBJ2-1,TRBV12-3/TRBV12-4,many,-,TGTGCCAGCAGTTTAATGTCAGGGTTGGCCTACAATGAGCAGTTCTTC,CASSLMSGLAYNEQFF
TRBJ2-3,TRBV7-2,many,-,TGTGCCAGCAGTATCCGTCCCGCCTTTCCAGATACGCAGTATTTT,CASSIRPAFPDTQYF
TRBJ2-7,TRBV7-9,few,-,TGTGCCAGCAGCTCCTACCTACGGACAACCAACTACGAGCAGTACTTC,CASSSYLRTTNYEQYF
TRBJ2-1,TRBV28,-,-,TGTGCCAGCAGCCAGATACATGAGCAGTTCTTC,CASSQIHEQFF
TRBJ2-2,TRBV12-3/TRBV12-4,many,-,TGTGCCAGCAGTTTCCAAGGCGGGGAGCTGTTTTTT,CASSFQGGELFF
TRBJ2-7,TRBV7-9,few,TRBD1,TGTGCCAGCAGCATTTCCGGGACAGGGGTGCGGGAGCAGTACTTC,CASSISGTGVREQYF